Presented here are 25 T cell receptor beta chains from one specimen sequenced in a study of T cells after yellow fever vaccination. Using its own MiXCR run on the 5' RACE reads, TCRdb lists one record per CDR3 protein. The table includes some 560,000 distinct CDR3 sequences, roughly a fifth detected once. The source was PBMCs, collected 15 days after the yellow fever booster vaccination. Every receptor here comes from a man aged 25-45 years who received the YFV17D yellow fever vaccine.

The chain links TRBV4-3 to TRBJ2-5, with 12 bases fitting TRBD2. This CDR3 region has 15 residues. Trimming at V came to 4 bases and at J to 5 bases, leaving 5 bases not matched to a gene. Germline V lookup: CDR1 LGHNA, CDR2 YSLEER. In nucleotides, the CDR3 is TGCGCCAGCAGCCGTAGACTAGCGGGAGACGAGACCCAGTACTTC. This sequence encodes CASSRRLAGDETQYF.

The genes are TRBV29-1 and TRBJ1-1; the D is unclear. The V end was cut by 6 bases, the J end by 10 bases, with 18 bases between. CDR1 SQVTM and CDR2 ANQGSEA come from the germline V gene. The CDR3 is made up of 12 amino acids. DNA for the CDR3: TGCAGCGTCCAAGGGATGGGTTATGGAGCTTTCTTT. Its protein product is CSVQGMGYGAFF.

This clonotype was detected a few times. The V gene is TRBV5-4, the J gene TRBJ2-3; D might be TRBD2 (5 bases). CDR1 is SGHNT, CDR2 YYREEE, per germline (reference sequence). V lost 3 bases to trimming and J lost 4 bases, with 15 bases between them. This CDR3 has 15 residues. In nucleotides, the CDR3 is TGTGCCAGCAGCTGGCAAGTAGAGGGCTCAGATACGCAGTATTTT. This encodes CASSWQVEGSDTQYF.

The table lists this clonotype with a few counts. The gene calls are TRBV6-2 or TRBV6-3 and TRBJ2-5, with D possibly TRBD1 on 5 matching bases. The V end was cut by 5 bases, the J end by 1 base, with 11 bases between. Germline CDR1 reads MNHEY; CDR2 reads SVGEGT. The CDR3 contains 14 residues. The CDR3: CASSSRRAQETQYF. CDR3 nucleotides: TGTGCCAGCAGTAGTCGCAGGGCCCAAGAGACCCAGTACTTC.

J is TRBJ2-7 and V is TRBV20-1; 10 bases match TRBD1. This CDR3 comprises 15 residues. The trim removed 3 bases at V and 2 bases at J, leaving 7 bases unmatched. Germline values: CDR1 DFQATT, CDR2 SNEGSKA (reference sequence). The CDR3 sequence: CSASPTGQGTYEQYF. The CDR3 DNA follows: TGCAGTGCTAGCCCCACGGGACAGGGGACCTACGAGCAGTACTTC.

The V gene is TRBV19, the J gene TRBJ2-2; 8 nucleotides agree with TRBD2. Unmatched junction bases numbered 17, after V lost 11 bases and J lost 6 bases. The CDR3 spans 16 residues. Germline V gene lookup returns CDR1 LNHDA and CDR2 SQIVND (reference sequence). This chain's CDR3 is CASQRGSRVGAGELFF. In DNA form, the CDR3 reads TGTGCCTCCCAGCGGGGGTCTCGAGTCGGGGCCGGGGAGCTGTTTTTT.

This clonotype came up a few times. The chain has TRBV24-1 and TRBJ2-1; D gene unclear. Germline V gene sequence: CDR1 KGHDR, CDR2 SFDVKD. CDR3 length: 13 amino acids. Between the trimmed V and J ends, which lost 5 bases and 14 bases, there was a span of 18 bases. CDR3 sequence reads: CATSASAPGRKFF. The DNA for the CDR3 is TGTGCCACCAGTGCCAGTGCCCCGGGTCGAAAGTTCTTC.

The table lists this clonotype with a few counts. One junction end does not reproduce the germline sequence, and a read error may be involved. The chain links TRBV3-1 to TRBJ2-5; 9 bases are shared with TRBD1. The CDR3 is made up of 16 amino acids. Germline CDR1 LGHDT, CDR2 YNNKEL (reference sequence). The CDR3 sequence is CASSQGPGQGGESQYF. CDR3 coding DNA: TGTGCCAGCAGCCAAGGGCCGGGACAGGGTGGAGAGTCCCAGTACTTC.

The chain has TRBV10-2 and TRBJ2-5, with 10 bases matching TRBD1. V lost 8 bases and J lost 5; bases outside the gene matches: 11. CDR3 length: 15 residues. Germline-derived CDR1 and CDR2 are WSHSY and SAAADI. DNA for the CDR3: TGCGCCAGCGAGGAGGGGGACAGGGGTTGGGAGACCCAGTACTTC. It yields the protein CASEEGDRGWETQYF.

This clonotype was observed a few times. This CDR3 is CSVSDREGAYEQYF. CDR3 DNA sequence: TGCAGTGTCTCGGACAGGGAAGGGGCCTACGAGCAGTACTTC. The rearrangement uses TRBV20-1 and TRBJ2-7, with TRBD1 matching over 8 bases. The CDR3 extends over 14 amino acids. The V gene end was trimmed by 7 bases and the J gene end by 2 bases; junction bases not matched to a gene: 10. Per the germline V gene, CDR1 is DFQATT and CDR2 is SNEGSKA (reference sequence).

The rearrangement uses TRBV27 and TRBJ1-1; D is undetermined. This CDR3 contains 17 residues. V was pared by 2 bases and J by 1 base, with 17 bases between. Germline CDR1 and CDR2: MNHEY and SMNVEV (reference sequence). CDR3 DNA: TGTGCCAGCAGTTTAAGCGTCGCCACTATAGGGAACACTGAAGCTTTCTTT. Translating it yields CASSLSVATIGNTEAFF.

The sample holds a few counts of this clonotype. This chain connects TRBV12-3 or TRBV12-4 to TRBJ1-2, with 9 bases lining up with TRBD1. V lost 3 bases to trimming and J lost 9 bases; unmatched junction nucleotides: 2. CDR3 length equals 12 residues. This CDR3 reads CASSLTGGSYTF. The CDR3, as DNA: TGTGCCAGCAGTTTGACAGGGGGTAGCTACACCTTC.

The chain carries TRBV15 and TRBJ2-7; no reliable D call. Germline-derived CDR1 and CDR2 are LNHNV and YYDKDF (reference sequence). The CDR3 sequence is 14 residues long. Trimming left V 6 bases short and J 0 bases short, with 12 bases between. The CDR3 here is CATRATEDSYEQYF. CDR3 sequence (DNA): TGTGCCACCAGGGCTACCGAGGACTCCTACGAGCAGTACTTC.

In this sample, this clonotype turned up once. CDR3 protein: CASSPCGGSTDTQYF. DNA for the CDR3: TGTGCCAGCAGTCCCTGCGGGGGAAGCACAGATACGCAGTATTTT. The rearrangement uses TRBV21-1 and TRBJ2-3; the table assigns TRBD1, which was not confirmed against the DNA. TRBV21-1 constitutes a pseudogene. There are 15 residues in the CDR3.

The V call is TRBV29-1, the J call TRBJ2-3; TRBD2 agrees at 8 bases. Looked up from germline, CDR1 is SQVTM and CDR2 is ANQGSEA. The CDR3 is made up of 13 amino acids. The V segment lost 5 bases and the J segment 10 bases; nucleotides outside the gene matches: 11. The CDR3 nucleotides are TGCAGCGTTAACTTGGGACTAGAGCGGGCGCAGTATTTT. This translates into CSVNLGLERAQYF.

J is TRBJ2-7 and V is TRBV25-1; 7 bases match TRBD1. Germline V CDR1 and CDR2: MGHDK, SYGVNS. Losses at the gene ends were 6 bases for V and 2 bases for J; bases not matched to a gene: 4. This CDR3 contains 13 residues. The CDR3 region is CASRQGSAYEQYF. CDR3 bases: TGTGCCAGCAGACAGGGGAGCGCCTACGAGCAGTACTTC.

The gene calls are TRBV20-1 and TRBJ2-7, with 7 nucleotides matching TRBD2. Germline loops: CDR1 DFQATT, CDR2 SNEGSKA (reference sequence). With 6 bases clipped from V and 0 bases from J, the junction kept 8 bases outside the gene matches. The CDR3 runs to 14 residues. The CDR3 reads CSAKLAVSSYEQYF. CDR3 coding DNA: TGCAGTGCCAAGCTAGCGGTGAGCTCCTACGAGCAGTACTTC.

This clonotype was counted a few times. The chain couples TRBV10-3 to TRBJ1-1, with a weak D call TRBD1 (6 bases). The CDR3 covers 14 residues. The germline V gene has CDR1 ENHRY and CDR2 SYGVKD. Trimming shortened V by 7 bases and J by 1 base, and 13 bases separated the two germline ends. The DNA of the CDR3 is TGTGCCATCACCGCGGGACACTCGAACACTGAAGCTTTCTTT. Its protein product is CAITAGHSNTEAFF.

This clonotype was seen more than once but under ten times. This chain links TRBV15 with TRBJ2-3, with 11 bases aligning to TRBD2. Losses at the gene ends were 4 bases for V and 6 bases for J; bases not matched to a gene: 9. This CDR3 region has 16 residues. Germline V gene data show CDR1 as LNHNV and CDR2 as YYDKDF (reference sequence). CDR3 protein: CATSTSFTSGSDTQYF. DNA for the CDR3: TGTGCCACCAGCACGTCCTTCACTAGCGGGAGTGATACGCAGTATTTT.

The genes are TRBV2 and TRBJ2-7, with no clear D. The CDR3 covers 12 residues. Trimming shortened V by 1 base and J by 6 bases, and 7 bases separated the two germline ends. Per germline, CDR1 SNHLY and CDR2 FYNNEI. The CDR3 sequence is CASSEGIREQYF. The CDR3 coding sequence is TGTGCCAGCAGTGAAGGAATACGCGAGCAGTACTTC. Using reference TRBV2 and TRBJ2-7 for the parts outside the CDR3, the full variable domain is EPEVTQTPSHQVTQMGQEVILRCVPISNHLYFYWYRQILGQKVEFLVSFYNNEISEKSEIFDDQFSVERPDGSNFTLKIRSTKLEDSAMYFCASSEGIREQYFGPGTRLTVT.

This clonotype was detected many times. The chain recombines TRBV12-3 or TRBV12-4 with TRBJ2-5; D not resolved. The CDR3 loop spans 12 amino acids. V was shortened by 6 bases and J by 1 base, with 6 bases between the two germline ends. CDR3 DNA: TGTGCCAGCAGCCGAACCCAAGAGACCCAGTACTTC. Residues: CASSRTQETQYF.

This clonotype was counted between two and nine times. This chain links TRBV7-3 with TRBJ2-2, with D unresolved. Per germline, CDR1 SGHTA and CDR2 FQGTGA. Trimming removed 6 bases from V and 1 base from J, with 12 bases in between. There are 15 residues in the CDR3. The CDR3 reads CASRRASENTGELFF. The CDR3 DNA sequence: TGTGCCAGCAGAAGGGCTTCGGAGAACACCGGGGAGCTGTTTTTT.

The table lists this clonotype with a few counts. V and J are TRBV18 and TRBJ2-5, with a possible D match to TRBD2 (6 bases). V was shortened by 6 bases and J by 2 bases, with 13 bases between the two germline ends. The germline CDR1 and CDR2 sequences are KGHSH and LQKENI. This CDR3 comprises 14 residues. The CDR3 bases are TGTGCCAGCTCTTCTCGGGACTTGCAAGAGACCCAGTACTTC. Its protein is CASSSRDLQETQYF.

The chain joins TRBV24-1 to TRBJ2-6; tentative D call: TRBD1 (6 bases). This CDR3 is 14 amino acids long. Germline V gene lookup returns CDR1 KGHDR and CDR2 SFDVKD. Trimming took off 3 bases at V and 8 bases at J, with 10 bases between the two ends. The CDR3 DNA is TGTGCCACCAGTGATAATAGGGGGTCCAACGTCCTGACTTTC. Amino acid sequence: CATSDNRGSNVLTF.

This clonotype occurred once. The V call is TRBV7-2, the J call TRBJ2-7; D is undetermined. CDR1 and CDR2 (germline): SGHTA, FQGNSA. The V end was cut by 5 bases, the J end by 9 bases, with 23 bases between. The CDR3 has 15 residues. CDR3 in DNA: TGTGCCAGCAGCCTCCCGGGTACCTCGATTGGGCGGCAGTACTTC. It specifies CASSLPGTSIGRQYF.